The next 21 T cell receptor beta chains were all read from a single sample in a study of a mutant IDH1 vaccine in newly diagnosed glioma (TCRdb year 2021). The library relied on the immunoSEQ multiplex PCR assay. Held by TCRdb, this immuneACCESS table contains in-frame sequences only and omits some clones. Under half of the omission traces to an unresolved V gene where checked; the cause of the rest is unknown. This sample holds around 42,000 clones; 80% to 90% were observed only once. Around 1.7% of the sample is taken by the ten largest. The time point tag for this specimen amounts to: week 5, during vaccination. Each vaccine dose, consisting of 300 ug of a 20-mer mutant IDH1 peptide in Montanide, was administered subcutaneously with topical imiquimod. Their target antigens are unknown. The material sequenced was PBMCs, taken from a glioma patient whose treatment included an IDH1 peptide vaccine. These receptor sequences come from a man aged 35-49 years with glioma.

This chain joins TRBV6-5 and TRBJ2-7; 8 nucleotides align to TRBD1. The CDR3 is 15 residues long. The germline V gene encodes CDR1 MNHEY and CDR2 SVGAGI. The V segment lost 6 bases and the J segment 3 bases; nucleotides outside the gene matches: 10. The CDR3 coding sequence is TGTGCCAGCAGACCCGACAGGGGAGGTTTCTACGAGCAGTACTTC. Protein: CASRPDRGGFYEQYF.

CDR3: CASSRDYQPQHF. CDR3 nucleotides: TGTGCCAGTAGCAGGGATTATCAGCCCCAGCATTTT. J is TRBJ1-5 and V is TRBV19; D possibly corresponds to TRBD1 (5 bases). There are 12 residues in the CDR3. V lost 6 bases to trimming and J lost 5 bases, with 8 bases between them. The germline CDR1 and CDR2 sequences are LNHDA and SQIVND (reference sequence).

The chain recombines TRBV29-1 with TRBJ2-7, with a tentative D call TRBD1 (6 bases). The V gene lost 7 bases and the J gene lost 1 base, with 11 bases spanning the gap. Germline V lookup: CDR1 SQVTM, CDR2 ANQGSEA. There are 12 residues in the CDR3. The CDR3 nucleotides read TGCAGCGCCTCGGACAGTTCCTACGAGCAGTACTTC. Translation gives CSASDSSYEQYF.

This chain uses TRBV18 with TRBJ1-5; D ambiguous. This CDR3 has 13 residues. V lost 2 bases and J 5 bases, leaving 7 bases between the germline ends. Germline lookup yields CDR1 KGHSH and CDR2 LQKENI. The CDR3 spells CASSPYPDQPQHF. CDR3 sequence (DNA): TGTGCCAGCTCACCATATCCTGATCAGCCCCAGCATTTT.

This clone was observed a single time. The CDR3: CASSGFGTQYF. In DNA form, the CDR3 reads TGTGCCAGTAGCGGCTTTGGGACCCAGTACTTC. V and J are TRBV27 and TRBJ2-5, with D possibly matching TRBD2 (6 bases). V gave up 9 bases and J gave up 7 bases, with 12 bases separating them. The CDR3 is 11 residues long. The germline V gene encodes CDR1 MNHEY and CDR2 SMNVEV (reference sequence).

V and J are TRBV5-1 and TRBJ1-5, with D unclear. V was cut by 4 bases and J by 7 bases, with 15 bases left in between. The CDR3 is made up of 14 amino acids. Germline CDR1 and CDR2: SGHRS and YFSETQ. CDR3 DNA: TGCGCCAGCAGCCTATCGGGGTACGAACAGCCCCAGCATTTT. This encodes CASSLSGYEQPQHF.

The chain joins TRBV2 to TRBJ1-1, with 8 bases lining up with TRBD1. Germline V gene sequence: CDR1 SNHLY, CDR2 FYNNEI. This CDR3 is built from 13 residues. V was clipped by 7 bases and J by 1 base; unmatched bases: 2. CDR3 residues: CASTGQGNTEAFF. In DNA, the CDR3 is TGTGCCAGCACCGGACAGGGGAACACTGAAGCTTTCTTT.

This chain uses TRBV6-6 with TRBJ2-1; possible D gene TRBD1, 5 bases. CDR1 is MNHNY and CDR2 is SVGAGI in the germline V gene (reference sequence). V dropped 2 bases and J dropped 6 bases, with 11 bases sitting between them. The length of the CDR3 is 14 residues. This CDR3 is CASSYPGKVNEQFF. In DNA, the CDR3 is TGTGCCAGCAGTTACCCAGGGAAAGTCAATGAGCAGTTCTTC.

The table lists this clone with a few counts. The rearrangement joins TRBV5-6 to TRBJ1-5, with no clear D. The CDR3 spans 12 residues. The germline CDR1 and CDR2 sequences are SGHDT and YYEEEE. Trimming stripped 2 bases from V and 7 bases from J, with 7 bases between. This CDR3 is CASSFPGQPQHF. CDR3 DNA: TGTGCCAGCAGCTTTCCTGGGCAGCCCCAGCATTTT.

The chain combines TRBV10-3 with TRBJ2-7; 10 positions match TRBD2. The CDR3 consists of 14 residues. V gave up 10 bases and J gave up 0 bases; unmatched junction bases: 6. Germline CDR1 and CDR2: ENHRY and SYGVKD. The CDR3 region has the DNA TGTGCCACCGGGGGACTAGCGTCCTCCTACGAGCAGTACTTC. Encoded protein: CATGGLASSYEQYF.

The chain combines TRBV7-6 with TRBJ2-7; D gene uncertain. CDR1 SGHVS and CDR2 FNYEAQ come from the germline V gene. The CDR3 runs 16 residues. V lost 0 bases and J 5 bases, leaving 17 bases between the germline ends. The CDR3 nucleotides are TGTGCCAGCAGCTTAGCAGTCACGGTGATCCCTAACGAGCAGTACTTC. Its protein product is CASSLAVTVIPNEQYF.

V gene TRBV7-9 combines with J gene TRBJ1-5, with D maybe TRBD1 (6 bases). Germline values: CDR1 SEHNR, CDR2 FQNEAQ (reference sequence). The CDR3 runs 15 residues. Trimming removed 1 base from V and 5 bases from J, with 12 bases in between. The CDR3 spells CASSLEGGAYQPQHF. The DNA for the CDR3 is TGTGCCAGCAGCTTAGAGGGGGGCGCTTATCAGCCCCAGCATTTT. The full variable domain, rest sourced from reference TRBV7-9 and TRBJ1-5, is DTGVSQNPRHKITKRGQNVTFRCDPISEHNRLYWYRQTLGQGPEFLTYFQNEAQLEKSRLLSDRFSAERPKGSFSTLEIQRTEQGDSAMYLCASSLEGGAYQPQHFGDGTRLSIL.

J is TRBJ2-3 and V is TRBV5-4; perhaps TRBD1 as D (5 bases). The germline gives CDR1 SGHNT, CDR2 YYREEE (reference sequence). The CDR3 contains 16 residues. Trimming stripped 1 base from V and 1 base from J, with 13 bases between. The CDR3 is CASSLYGKGGTDTQYF. The CDR3 bases are TGTGCCAGCAGCTTGTACGGTAAAGGGGGCACAGATACGCAGTATTTT. Based on the CDR3 plus reference TRBV5-4 and TRBJ2-3, the full variable domain is ETGVTQSPTHLIKTRGQQVTLRCSSQSGHNTVSWYQQALGQGPQFIFQYYREEENGRGNFPPRFSGLQFPNYSSELNVNALELDDSALYLCASSLYGKGGTDTQYFGPGTRLTVL.

The chain is built from TRBV9 and TRBJ2-1, with 7 bases aligning to TRBD2. From germline, CDR1 is SGDLS and CDR2 YYNGEE. V shed 3 bases, J shed 2 bases, and the junction held 8 bases outside the gene matches. This CDR3 contains 16 residues. The CDR3 DNA is TGTGCCAGCAGCGAAGAACTAGCGATCCCCTACAATGAGCAGTTCTTC. Its translation is CASSEELAIPYNEQFF.

This clone was seen more than once but under ten times. V is TRBV7-3 and J is TRBJ2-4; TRBD1 agrees at 8 bases. The CDR3 extends over 14 amino acids. Germline loops: CDR1 SGHTA, CDR2 FQGTGA. Losses at the gene ends were 5 bases for V and 9 bases for J; bases not matched to a gene: 9. CDR3 nucleotide sequence: TGTGCCAGCAGCCCGGCCCCGGACAGGGCCATTCAGTACTTC. It yields the protein CASSPAPDRAIQYF. The variable domain in full, completed from reference TRBV7-3 and TRBJ2-4, reads GAGVSQTPSNKVTEKGKYVELRCDPISGHTALYWYRQSLGQGPEFLIYFQGTGAADDSGLPNDRFFAVRPEGSVSTLKIQRTERGDSAVYLCASSPAPDRAIQYFGAGTRLSVL.

The chain has TRBV6-6 and TRBJ2-1, with 8 bases matching TRBD2. The V gene's germline CDR1 is MNHNY and CDR2 SVGAGI (reference sequence). The ends lost 2 bases at V and 1 base at J; junction bases unmatched: 4. This CDR3 has 16 amino acids. The CDR3 sequence is CASSYGLAGSYNEQFF. The CDR3 nucleotides are TGTGCCAGCAGTTACGGGCTAGCGGGTTCCTACAATGAGCAGTTCTTC.

The V gene is TRBV9, the J gene TRBJ1-1; D gene uncertain. V was pared by 5 bases and J by 1 base, with 9 bases between. Per germline, CDR1 SGDLS and CDR2 YYNGEE. The CDR3 is made up of 13 amino acids. This chain's CDR3 is CASRPSGNTEAFF. CDR3 bases: TGTGCCAGCAGACCGTCGGGGAACACTGAAGCTTTCTTT.

Only a few counts were recorded for this clone. The CDR3 is CASVGLKNIQYF. DNA for the CDR3: TGTGCCAGCGTAGGTCTCAAAAACATTCAGTACTTC. The chain recombines TRBV7-9 with TRBJ2-4; no reliable D call. Germline CDR1 SEHNR, CDR2 FQNEAQ (reference sequence). Trimming took off 8 bases at V and 3 bases at J, with 8 bases between the two ends. This CDR3 comprises 12 residues.

In its sample, this clone was seen a few times. The DNA for the CDR3 is TGTGCCAGCACCACAGGGGTTCAGCCCCAGCATTTT. Translation gives CASTTGVQPQHF. The chain carries TRBV6-4 and TRBJ1-5, with TRBD1 matching 7 bases. CDR1 and CDR2 (germline): MRHNA, SNTAGT. This CDR3 spans 12 amino acids. With V trimmed by 7 bases and J by 6 bases, 3 bases remained unmatched.

This clone was detected once. V usage is TRBV7-2 and J usage is TRBJ1-6; no clear D. In germline, CDR1 is SGHTA, CDR2 FQGNSA. CDR3 length equals 13 residues. Trimming removed 2 bases from V and 10 bases from J, with 9 bases in between. CDR3 in DNA: TGTGCCAGCAGCTTATCCCGTGGATCACCCCTCCACTTT. This codes for CASSLSRGSPLHF. Looking up the rest from reference TRBV7-2 and TRBJ1-6 gives the full variable domain: GAGVSQSPSNKVTEKGKDVELRCDPISGHTALYWYRQSLGQGLEFLIYFQGNSAPDKSGLPSDRFSAERTGGSVSTLTIQRTQQEDSAVYLCASSLSRGSPLHFGNGTRLTVT.

This chain uses TRBV29-1 with TRBJ2-1; D may be TRBD1 (5 bases). Germline V gene lookup returns CDR1 SQVTM and CDR2 ANQGSEA. V lost 6 bases to trimming and J lost 3 bases, with 6 bases between them. The CDR3 is 11 residues long. CDR3 DNA sequence: TGCAGCGTGGACAACTACAATGAGCAGTTCTTC. Translation: CSVDNYNEQFF.